These 5 T cell receptor beta chains came from one sample sequenced in a study of early T cells in non-severe SARS-CoV-2 infection (dated by TCRdb to the early 2020s). The library relied on 5' RACE. TCRdb names NextSeq 500 as the instrument used. TCRdb ran its own pipeline on the public reads, namely fastp trimming at Q25 and MiXCR clone calling, and kept in-frame beta chains. Rows with a matching CDR3 protein are joined into one entry that keeps the most common DNA and genes. The sample has around 81,000 distinct CDR3 sequences on record, more than 13% of them singletons. About a tenth of the sample is in the top ten clones. The sample comprised whole blood. These receptor sequences come from an adult who was a healthcare worker with PCR-confirmed SARS-CoV-2 infection or an uninfected control (not recorded which).

The sample holds a few counts of this clonotype. For the CDR3, the DNA is TGTGCCAGCAGTCCCGGGACTAGCGGTTTTGGGGAGCTGTTTTTT. Protein: CASSPGTSGFGELFF. This sequence joins TRBV6-2 or TRBV6-3 and TRBJ2-2; 11 nucleotides agree with TRBD2. The germline CDR1 and CDR2 sequences are MNHEY and SVGEGT. The CDR3 length is 15 residues. V lost 5 bases to trimming and J lost 8 bases; unmatched junction nucleotides: 7.

This clonotype was detected only a few times. The genes are TRBV11-2 and TRBJ2-1, with D maybe TRBD1 (5 bases). V was trimmed by 1 base and J by 6 bases, leaving 19 bases between them. This CDR3 is 17 amino acids long. Germline loops: CDR1 SGHAT, CDR2 FQNNGV. The CDR3 DNA reads TGTGCCAGCAGCTTAGTAGGCCCCCAGGGCTTCGGCAATGAGCAGTTCTTC. Protein: CASSLVGPQGFGNEQFF. Variable domain in full (rest from reference TRBV11-2 and TRBJ2-1): EAGVAQSPRYKIIEKRQSVAFWCNPISGHATLYWYQQILGQGPKLLIQFQNNGVVDDSQLPKDRFSAERLKGVDSTLKIQPAKLEDSAVYLCASSLVGPQGFGNEQFFGPGTRLTVL.

This clonotype was counted once. V usage is TRBV6-2 or TRBV6-3 and J usage is TRBJ2-3; 8 nucleotides align to TRBD1. V dropped 0 bases and J dropped 3; count of bases not matched to a gene: 5. CDR1 is MNHEY, CDR2 SVGEGT, per germline. The CDR3 consists of 16 residues. The CDR3 DNA reads as TGTGCCAGCAGTTACTCTTGGGACAGGATAACAGATACGCAGTATTTT. This encodes CASSYSWDRITDTQYF.

The chain is built from TRBV20-1 and TRBJ2-1; D gene ambiguous. CDR1 and CDR2 (germline): DFQATT, SNEGSKA (reference sequence). This CDR3 is 14 amino acids long. Deletions cut 5 bases from V and 0 bases from J, with 11 bases between. CDR3 in amino acids: CSAPVMSSYNEQFF. For the CDR3, the DNA is TGCAGTGCTCCTGTCATGAGCTCCTACAATGAGCAGTTCTTC.

This chain's CDR3 is CSVEVSGYPPSYEQYF. Written as DNA, the CDR3 is TGCAGCGTTGAGGTCTCGGGGTACCCACCCTCCTACGAGCAGTACTTC. V gene TRBV29-1 combines with J gene TRBJ2-7; weak D call: TRBD2 (5 bases). This CDR3 comprises 16 residues. Germline-derived CDR1 and CDR2 are SQVTM and ANQGSEA. Trimming shortened V by 3 bases and J by 0 bases, and 18 bases separated the two germline ends.